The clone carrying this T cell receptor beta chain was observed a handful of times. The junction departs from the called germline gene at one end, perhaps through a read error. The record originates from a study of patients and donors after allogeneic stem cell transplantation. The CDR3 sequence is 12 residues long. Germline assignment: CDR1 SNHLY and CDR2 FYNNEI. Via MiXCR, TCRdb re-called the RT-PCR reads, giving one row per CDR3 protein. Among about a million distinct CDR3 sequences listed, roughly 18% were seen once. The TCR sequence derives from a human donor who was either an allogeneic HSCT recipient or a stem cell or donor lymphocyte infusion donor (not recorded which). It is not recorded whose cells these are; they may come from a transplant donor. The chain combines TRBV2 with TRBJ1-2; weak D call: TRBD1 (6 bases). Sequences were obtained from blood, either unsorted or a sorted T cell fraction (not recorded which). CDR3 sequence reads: CAIGQSNYGYTF. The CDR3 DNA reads TGTGCCATTGGACAGTCTAATTATGGCTACACCTTC.